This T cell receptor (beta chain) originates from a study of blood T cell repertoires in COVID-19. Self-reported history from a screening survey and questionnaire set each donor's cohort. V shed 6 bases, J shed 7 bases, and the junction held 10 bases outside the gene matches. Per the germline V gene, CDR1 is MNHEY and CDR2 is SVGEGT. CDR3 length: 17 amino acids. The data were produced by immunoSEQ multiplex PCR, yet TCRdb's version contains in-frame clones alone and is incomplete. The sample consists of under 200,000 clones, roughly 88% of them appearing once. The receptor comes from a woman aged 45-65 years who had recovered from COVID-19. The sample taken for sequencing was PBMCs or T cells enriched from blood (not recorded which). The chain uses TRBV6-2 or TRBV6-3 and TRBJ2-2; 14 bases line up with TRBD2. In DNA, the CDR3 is TGTGCCAGCAGCTCCTCACCGGGACTAGCGGGGGTCGGGGAGCTGTTTTTT. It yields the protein CASSSSPGLAGVGELFF.